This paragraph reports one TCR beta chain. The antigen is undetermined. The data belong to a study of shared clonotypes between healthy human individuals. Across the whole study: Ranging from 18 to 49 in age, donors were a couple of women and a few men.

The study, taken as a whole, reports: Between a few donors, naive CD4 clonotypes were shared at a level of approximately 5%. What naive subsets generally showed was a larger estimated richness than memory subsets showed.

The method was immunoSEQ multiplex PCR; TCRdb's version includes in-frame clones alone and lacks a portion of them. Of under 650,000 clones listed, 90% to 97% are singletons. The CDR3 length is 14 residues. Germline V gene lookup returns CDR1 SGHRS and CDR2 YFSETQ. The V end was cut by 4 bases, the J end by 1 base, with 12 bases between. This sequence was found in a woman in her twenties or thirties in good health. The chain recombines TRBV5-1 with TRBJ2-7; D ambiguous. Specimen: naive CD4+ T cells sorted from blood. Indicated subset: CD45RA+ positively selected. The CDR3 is CASSLGRESYEQYF. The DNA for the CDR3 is TGCGCCAGCAGCCTGGGAAGGGAATCCTACGAGCAGTACTTC. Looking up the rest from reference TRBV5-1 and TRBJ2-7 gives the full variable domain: KAGVTQTPRYLIKTRGQQVTLSCSPISGHRSVSWYQQTPGQGLQFLFEYFSETQRNKGNFPGRFSGRQFSNSRSEMNVSTLELGDSALYLCASSLGRESYEQYFGPGTRLTVT.